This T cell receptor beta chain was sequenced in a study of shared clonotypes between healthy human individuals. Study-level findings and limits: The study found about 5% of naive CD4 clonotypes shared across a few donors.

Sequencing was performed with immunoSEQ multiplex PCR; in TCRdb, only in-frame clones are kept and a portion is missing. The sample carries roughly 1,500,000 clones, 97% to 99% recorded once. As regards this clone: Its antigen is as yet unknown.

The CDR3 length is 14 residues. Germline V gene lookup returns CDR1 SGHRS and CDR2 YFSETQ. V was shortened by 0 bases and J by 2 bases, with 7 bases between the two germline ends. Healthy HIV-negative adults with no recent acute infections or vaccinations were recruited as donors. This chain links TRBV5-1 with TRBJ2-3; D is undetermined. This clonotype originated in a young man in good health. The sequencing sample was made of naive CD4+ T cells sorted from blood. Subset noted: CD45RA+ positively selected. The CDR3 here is CASSLVQPTDTQYF. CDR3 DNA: TGCGCCAGCAGCTTGGTACAGCCCACAGATACGCAGTATTTT.